This TCR beta chain was recorded in a study of T cells in Graves' hyperthyroidism and ophthalmopathy. Used for diagnoses were clinical symptoms, serum thyroxine and TRAb, thyroid ultrasound and orbital computed tomography. The study collected blood at first hyperthyroidism diagnosis, before any ophthalmopathy symptoms arose. This clonotype has ten or more counts. Regions amplified from RNA transcripts were the TCR beta CDR3 regions. HTBI primers were the set used in a first-round RT-PCR of the TCR CDR3. TCRdb analysed the multiplex PCR reads with MiXCR anew, one entry per CDR3 protein. The sample includes some 600,000 distinct CDR3 sequences, around 14% of them seen just once. The source of this sequence is a woman aged 30 to 39 with Graves' hyperthyroidism that later progressed to Graves' ophthalmopathy. The sample consisted of blood.

CDR3 region: CAISEVGRIPYATNEKLFF. CDR3 in DNA: TGTGCCATCAGTGAGGTCGGACGGATTCCTTATGCAACTAATGAAAAACTGTTTTTT. The V and J genes are TRBV10-3 and TRBJ1-4; unclear D gene. The CDR3 length is 19 residues. V shed 2 bases and J shed 0 bases, with 19 bases lying between them. Per the germline V gene, CDR1 is ENHRY and CDR2 is SYGVKD.